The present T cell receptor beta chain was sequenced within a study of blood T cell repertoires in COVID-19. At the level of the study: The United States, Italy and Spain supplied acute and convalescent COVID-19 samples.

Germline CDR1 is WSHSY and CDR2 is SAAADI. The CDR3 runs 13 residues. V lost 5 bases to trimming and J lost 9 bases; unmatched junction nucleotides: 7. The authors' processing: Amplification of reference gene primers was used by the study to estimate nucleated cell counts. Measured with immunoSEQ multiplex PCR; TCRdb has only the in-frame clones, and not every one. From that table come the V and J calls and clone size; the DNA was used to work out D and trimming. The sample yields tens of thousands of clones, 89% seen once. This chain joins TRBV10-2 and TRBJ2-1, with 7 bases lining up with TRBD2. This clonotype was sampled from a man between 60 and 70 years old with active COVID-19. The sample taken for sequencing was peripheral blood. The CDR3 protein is CASSRGGRGEQFF. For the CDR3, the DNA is TGCGCCAGCAGTCGGGGTGGGAGGGGTGAGCAGTTCTTC.